Below, 10 T cell receptor beta chains from the same sample are listed, as sequenced in a study of T cell responses to AZD1222 COVID-19 vaccine. The data were produced by immunoSEQ multiplex PCR, yet TCRdb's version contains in-frame clones alone and is incomplete. Here the sample spans about 140,000 clones, about nine tenths being singletons. The specimen was peripheral blood, collected on day 0 of AZD1222 vaccination. Receptor source: an adult in good health.

The gene calls are TRBV18 and TRBJ2-4; TRBD1 matches at 7 bases. Trimming took 1 base from V and 0 from J; bases not matched to a gene: 9. This CDR3 is 18 amino acids long. Germline-derived CDR1 and CDR2 are KGHSH and LQKENI. The chain's CDR3 is CASSPRFGAGGAKNIQYF. DNA for the CDR3: TGTGCCAGCTCACCACGGTTTGGGGCAGGGGGAGCCAAAAACATTCAGTACTTC.

The V call is TRBV5-1, the J call TRBJ2-6, with D possibly being TRBD1 (6 bases). The ends were cut back, 0 bases at V and 2 bases at J, with 9 bases in the middle. In germline, CDR1 is SGHRS, CDR2 YFSETQ. The CDR3 contains 16 residues. CDR3 sequence: CASSLASGAGANVLTF. In DNA form, the CDR3 reads TGCGCCAGCAGCTTGGCCTCAGGGGCTGGGGCCAACGTCCTGACTTTC.

The chain couples TRBV12-3 or TRBV12-4 to TRBJ1-5; D unclear. The length of the CDR3 is 13 residues. Trimming stripped 10 bases from V and 1 base from J, with 11 bases between. CDR3 region: CATGGSSNQPQHF. For the CDR3, the DNA is TGTGCCACCGGTGGGTCGAGCAATCAGCCCCAGCATTTT.

V is TRBV30 and J is TRBJ1-1; perhaps TRBD1 as D (6 bases). The V and J ends lost 0 bases and 1 base respectively, with 9 bases between them. The length of the CDR3 is 14 residues. Germline lookup yields CDR1 GTSNPN and CDR2 SVGIG (reference sequence). The CDR3, as DNA: TGTGCCTGGAGTGTACACAGGGAGAACACTGAAGCTTTCTTT. It is translated as CAWSVHRENTEAFF.

The chain links TRBV7-8 to TRBJ1-1; 7 bases fit TRBD1. Germline V lookup: CDR1 SGHVS, CDR2 FQNEAQ. The CDR3 loop spans 16 amino acids. With 7 bases clipped from V and 5 bases from J, the junction kept 16 bases outside the gene matches. This chain's CDR3 is CASTTGTVLSWTEAFF. The CDR3 DNA is TGTGCCAGCACCACCGGGACAGTACTTTCTTGGACTGAAGCTTTCTTT.

This clone appeared a few times. The chain's CDR3 is CASSLVLGGTYNEQFF. For the CDR3, the DNA is TGCGCCAGCAGCTTAGTTCTCGGAGGCACCTACAATGAGCAGTTCTTC. The chain joins TRBV5-1 to TRBJ2-1; D perhaps matches TRBD2 (5 bases). Trimming took off 2 bases at V and 2 bases at J, with 14 bases between the two ends. Germline V gene lookup returns CDR1 SGHRS and CDR2 YFSETQ. The length of the CDR3 is 16 residues. Full variable domain (rest looked up from reference TRBV5-1 and TRBJ2-1): KAGVTQTPRYLIKTRGQQVTLSCSPISGHRSVSWYQQTPGQGLQFLFEYFSETQRNKGNFPGRFSGRQFSNSRSEMNVSTLELGDSALYLCASSLVLGGTYNEQFFGPGTRLTVL.

This chain uses TRBV16 with TRBJ1-1; TRBD1 matches 12 bases. The germline gives CDR1 KGHSY, CDR2 FQNENV. Trimming took 4 bases from V and 4 from J; bases not matched to a gene: 7. The CDR3 contains 16 residues. CDR3 protein: CASSPRDRGLVTEAFF. The CDR3 DNA reads TGTGCCAGCAGCCCCCGGGACAGGGGGCTTGTCACTGAAGCTTTCTTT.

The chain combines TRBV5-1 with TRBJ1-2; the match to TRBD1 covers 8 bases. The CDR3 extends over 14 amino acids. J was trimmed by 6 bases and V by 1 base; bases with no gene match: 5. Germline CDR1 and CDR2: SGHRS and YFSETQ. In DNA, the CDR3 is TGCGCCAGCAGCTTGCAACAGGGGGACAATGGCTACACCTTC. Residues: CASSLQQGDNGYTF.

This clone was detected once. The chain has TRBV5-1 and TRBJ1-4; D unresolved. The CDR3 contains 14 residues. Germline V gene data show CDR1 as SGHRS and CDR2 as YFSETQ. V lost 5 bases, J lost 7 bases, and 15 bases lay in between. The CDR3 sequence: CASSPASASEKLFF. The CDR3 nucleotides read TGCGCCAGCAGTCCGGCCTCTGCAAGTGAAAAACTGTTTTTT.

This sequence joins TRBV29-1 and TRBJ2-7; no clear D. Germline values: CDR1 SQVTM, CDR2 ANQGSEA. The CDR3 runs 12 residues. The ends were cut back, 2 bases at V and 1 base at J, with 6 bases in the middle. CDR3: CSVESVSYEQYF. The CDR3, as DNA: TGCAGCGTTGAATCCGTGTCCTACGAGCAGTACTTC.